The present TCR beta chain was sequenced within a study of blood T cell repertoires in COVID-19. Turning to the study itself: The United States, Italy and Spain supplied acute and convalescent COVID-19 samples. Nucleic acid was either cDNA or gDNA, and it came from T cells, B-cell-depleted T cells, or PBMCs.

As handled by the study authors: By means of reference gene primer amplification, nucleated cell counts were estimated. Produced via immunoSEQ multiplex PCR; TCRdb's table is partial and in-frame only. That table is the source of V, J and clone size, and D and trimming were worked out from the DNA. In the table there are under 200,000 clones, roughly 80% of which are singletons. V shed 4 bases and J 3 bases; nucleotides not matched to a gene: 4. The CDR3 length is 14 residues. Germline V gives CDR1 LNHNV, CDR2 YYDKDF (reference sequence). The receptor was derived from a man between 65 and 85 years old with acute or convalescent COVID-19. Sequenced input: peripheral blood. The V call is TRBV15, the J call TRBJ2-7; 9 positions agree with TRBD1. The CDR3 reads CATSIPGQGYEQYF. The CDR3 DNA reads as TGTGCCACCAGCATACCGGGACAGGGCTACGAGCAGTACTTC.